Listed here are 26 T cell receptor beta chains from one sample, sequenced in a study of shared clonotypes between healthy human individuals. Sequenced by immunoSEQ multiplex PCR; TCRdb stores in-frame clones only, minus some. The table lists under 650,000 clones, almost 97% of them singletons. The sample consisted of naive CD4+ T cells sorted from blood. This sample's subset: CD45RA+ positively selected. Source of these receptors: a woman aged 25 to 39 in good health.

This sequence joins TRBV18 and TRBJ1-4; 9 bases agree with TRBD1. Trimming removed 2 bases from V and 7 bases from J; junction bases left unmatched: 5. Germline CDR1 and CDR2: KGHSH and LQKENI. The CDR3 extends over 15 amino acids. CDR3 nucleotides: TGTGCCAGCTCACCAAGGGACAGGGACGGTGAAAAACTGTTTTTT. Protein: CASSPRDRDGEKLFF.

The V gene is TRBV5-1, the J gene TRBJ2-3; unclear D gene. CDR1 is SGHRS, CDR2 YFSETQ, per germline. This CDR3 comprises 15 residues. Trimming shortened V by 0 bases and J by 5 bases, and 13 bases separated the two germline ends. DNA for the CDR3: TGCGCCAGCAGCTTGGCCACCAGACAAGGAGATACGCAGTATTTT. This gives the protein CASSLATRQGDTQYF.

V usage is TRBV6-5 and J usage is TRBJ2-1; 7 bases map to TRBD2. Per germline, CDR1 MNHEY and CDR2 SVGAGI. The CDR3 totals 15 residues. Trimming removed 10 bases from V and 5 bases from J; junction bases left unmatched: 14. The CDR3 loop reads CATNPPSGKNNEQFF. Here the CDR3 DNA reads TGTGCCACCAACCCTCCGAGCGGGAAAAACAATGAGCAGTTCTTC.

Only one count was recorded for this clone. The chain joins TRBV27 to TRBJ2-5, with D uncertain. Judging by the DNA end, TRBJ2-7 fits better; the J call may be wrong. There are 14 residues in the CDR3. Germline CDR1 reads MNHEY; CDR2 reads SMNVEV (reference sequence). The CDR3 region has the DNA TGTGCCAGCAGTTTCCAGTATACCTCCTACGAGCAGTACTTC. As protein: CASSFQYTSYEQYF.

Points on this clone: The sample holds other DNA sequences that translate to the same CDR3. The chain carries TRBV5-1 and TRBJ2-5, with TRBD1 matching over 10 bases. CDR3 size: 14 residues. Germline lookup yields CDR1 SGHRS and CDR2 YFSETQ. After removal of 4 bases from V and 4 bases from J, the junction contained 4 bases not matched to a gene. The CDR3 DNA follows: TGCGCCAGCAGCCTCGGACAGGGGGGAGAGACCCAGTACTTC. Its translation: CASSLGQGGETQYF. The whole variable domain, filled in from reference TRBV5-1 and TRBJ2-5, reads KAGVTQTPRYLIKTRGQQVTLSCSPISGHRSVSWYQQTPGQGLQFLFEYFSETQRNKGNFPGRFSGRQFSNSRSEMNVSTLELGDSALYLCASSLGQGGETQYFGPGTRLLVL.

This chain links TRBV18 with TRBJ2-3; TRBD1 matches 10 bases. There are 15 residues in the CDR3. Trimming removed 3 bases from V and 3 bases from J; junction bases left unmatched: 3. Per germline, CDR1 KGHSH and CDR2 LQKENI. The CDR3 sequence is CASSPQGQGTDTQYF. The CDR3 nucleotides are TGTGCCAGCTCACCCCAGGGACAGGGGACAGATACGCAGTATTTT. The entire variable domain, with the rest obtained from reference TRBV18 and TRBJ2-3, is as follows: NAGVMQNPRHLVRRRGQEARLRCSPMKGHSHVYWYRQLPEEGLKFMVYLQKENIIDESGMPKERFSAEFPKEGPSILRIQQVVRGDSAAYFCASSPQGQGTDTQYFGPGTRLTVL.

This clone appeared a single time. The chain uses TRBV6-5 and TRBJ1-2; TRBD1 aligns across 10 bases. Germline V CDR1 and CDR2: MNHEY, SVGAGI. This CDR3 has 14 amino acids. With V trimmed by 9 bases and J by 8 bases, 12 bases remained unmatched. The CDR3 nucleotides are TGTGCCAGTCGACAGGGGGCTAGTGTTCTCGGCTACACCTTC. Amino acid sequence: CASRQGASVLGYTF.

V usage is TRBV2 and J usage is TRBJ2-7; D is uncertain. CDR1 SNHLY and CDR2 FYNNEI come from the germline V gene. The V end was cut by 3 bases, the J end by 0 bases, with 6 bases between. There are 13 residues in the CDR3. CDR3 sequence (DNA): TGTGCCAGCAGTGAGCTAAGCTCCTACGAGCAGTACTTC. Translating it yields CASSELSSYEQYF.

This clone was detected only a few times. The chain couples TRBV4-2 to TRBJ2-7; 9 nucleotides line up with TRBD2. Looked up from germline, CDR1 is LGHNA and CDR2 is YNFKEQ. Losses at the gene ends were 6 bases for V and 5 bases for J; bases not matched to a gene: 11. This CDR3 has 15 residues. CDR3 residues: CASSLSGSGADEQYF. The CDR3 DNA is TGTGCCAGCAGTCTTAGCGGGAGTGGGGCTGACGAGCAGTACTTC.

As for this clone: The same CDR3 can be traced to other DNA sequences in this sample. The rearrangement uses TRBV4-1 and TRBJ1-2, with 9 bases matching TRBD1. The CDR3 has 15 amino acids. Per germline, CDR1 MGHRA and CDR2 YSYEKL. The J segment lost 3 bases and the V segment lost 2 bases, leaving 4 bases of the junction unmatched. As DNA, the CDR3 is TGCGCCAGCAGCCAACCTAGGACAGGGGACTATGGCTACACCTTC. Encoded protein: CASSQPRTGDYGYTF.

The genes are TRBV7-8 and TRBJ2-1, with TRBD2 identical over 15 bases. Germline V lookup: CDR1 SGHVS, CDR2 FQNEAQ. V shed 7 bases, J shed 3 bases, and the junction held 19 bases outside the gene matches. The CDR3 spans 21 residues. As DNA, the CDR3 is TGTGCCAGCACCCTGAGGTCGGGACTAGCGGGAGGTCCCTCCCGCTACAATGAGCAGTTCTTC. Its translation is CASTLRSGLAGGPSRYNEQFF.

The rearrangement links TRBV18 to TRBJ1-2; D not resolved. Trimming left V 0 bases short and J 1 base short, with 12 bases between. The CDR3 loop spans 16 amino acids. CDR1 and CDR2 (germline): KGHSH, LQKENI. In nucleotides, the CDR3 is TGTGCCAGCTCACCACCGTCCAGCCTACTTAACTATGGCTACACCTTC. Protein: CASSPPSSLLNYGYTF.

The rearrangement joins TRBV5-6 to TRBJ2-3; 7 bases map to TRBD2. CDR1 and CDR2 from the germline V gene are SGHDT and YYEEEE. The CDR3 is made up of 17 amino acids. Germline trimming cut 2 bases from V and 2 bases from J; bases unmatched to any gene: 11. In DNA form, the CDR3 reads TGTGCCAGCAGCTTTGGCGGGAGCCTACCAAACACAGATACGCAGTATTTT. It encodes CASSFGGSLPNTDTQYF. The full variable domain, completed using reference TRBV5-6 and TRBJ2-3, is DAGVTQSPTHLIKTRGQQVTLRCSPKSGHDTVSWYQQALGQGPQFIFQYYEEEERQRGNFPDRFSGHQFPNYSSELNVNALLLGDSALYLCASSFGGSLPNTDTQYFGPGTRLTVL.

This chain links TRBV7-2 with TRBJ2-7; D remains unclear. Per the germline V gene, CDR1 is SGHTA and CDR2 is FQGNSA. Trimming took off 5 bases at V and 3 bases at J, with 14 bases between the two ends. This CDR3 is 14 amino acids long. CDR3 protein: CASSQIKNGYEQYF. The CDR3 DNA follows: TGTGCCAGCAGCCAAATAAAGAACGGCTACGAGCAGTACTTC.

The chain combines TRBV29-1 with TRBJ2-7; TRBD2 matches at 11 bases. The CDR3 is 15 amino acids. The trim removed 6 bases at V and 4 bases at J, leaving 11 bases unmatched. CDR1 is SQVTM and CDR2 is ANQGSEA in the germline V gene. In DNA, the CDR3 is TGCAGCGTCGCCCAAGCACTAGCGGGAGCTTACGAGCAGTACTTC. Protein product: CSVAQALAGAYEQYF.

This chain connects TRBV20-1 to TRBJ2-3; a possible D gene is TRBD2 (6 bases). V lost 8 bases to trimming and J lost 2 bases, with 8 bases between them. This CDR3 has 11 amino acids. Germline-derived CDR1 and CDR2 are DFQATT and SNEGSKA (reference sequence). CDR3 DNA sequence: TGCAGTTGGGGACTCACAGATACGCAGTATTTT. As protein: CSWGLTDTQYF.

The V gene is TRBV5-1, the J gene TRBJ1-2; unclear D gene. Per germline, CDR1 SGHRS and CDR2 YFSETQ. Trimming pared 1 base from V and 1 base from J, leaving 5 bases between. This CDR3 region has 13 residues. CDR3 in amino acids: CASSLWGNYGYTF. Here the CDR3 DNA reads TGCGCCAGCAGCTTGTGGGGTAACTATGGCTACACCTTC.

V is TRBV7-2 and J is TRBJ1-5, with TRBD1 matching over 9 bases. V lost 5 bases, J lost 4 bases, and 6 bases stayed unmatched. The CDR3 has 15 residues. Per germline, CDR1 SGHTA and CDR2 FQGNSA. The CDR3 region has the DNA TGTGCCAGCAGCCCCCCGGGACAGGGTAATCAGCCCCAGCATTTT. Its translation: CASSPPGQGNQPQHF.

The V gene is TRBV4-1, the J gene TRBJ2-1, with 10 bases aligning to TRBD1. The CDR3 is made up of 16 amino acids. After removal of 2 bases from V and 8 bases from J, the junction contained 9 bases not matched to a gene. Germline V gene data show CDR1 as MGHRA and CDR2 as YSYEKL. This chain's CDR3 is CASSQPRQGAPYEQFF. As DNA, the CDR3 is TGCGCCAGCAGCCAACCGAGACAGGGGGCCCCCTATGAGCAGTTCTTC.

V is TRBV14 and J is TRBJ2-7, with D perhaps matching TRBD1 (5 bases). The CDR3 loop spans 14 amino acids. Trimming cost V 10 bases and J 4 bases, with 20 bases left between them. CDR1 is SGHDN, CDR2 FVKESK, per germline. CDR3 protein: CANRPDTYPYEQYF. In DNA form, the CDR3 reads TGTGCCAACAGACCGGACACCTACCCGTACGAGCAGTACTTC.

The chain combines TRBV5-4 with TRBJ1-1; D remains ambiguous. V was cut by 1 base and J by 3 bases, with 7 bases left in between. Per the germline V gene, CDR1 is SGHNT and CDR2 is YYREEE (reference sequence). CDR3 length equals 13 residues. The chain's CDR3 is CASSLNVHTEAFF. CDR3 DNA: TGTGCCAGCAGCTTGAACGTTCACACTGAAGCTTTCTTT.

V usage is TRBV6-6 and J usage is TRBJ2-7, with D possibly matching TRBD2 (5 bases). Germline V gives CDR1 MNHNY, CDR2 SVGAGI (reference sequence). Trimming took 7 bases from V and 2 from J, leaving 15 bases between them. The CDR3 runs 14 residues. The CDR3 coding sequence is TGTGCCAGCAAGGCCAGGACTCCGACCTACGAGCAGTACTTC. Its protein is CASKARTPTYEQYF.

The CDR3 protein is CASSPQLAGEAYNEQFF. CDR3 nucleotide sequence: TGTGCCAGCTCACCACAACTAGCGGGAGAGGCGTACAATGAGCAGTTCTTC. The chain links TRBV18 to TRBJ2-1, with 11 bases fitting TRBD2. The CDR3 is made up of 17 amino acids. V gave up 1 base and J gave up 4 bases; unmatched junction bases: 6. CDR1 and CDR2 (germline): KGHSH, LQKENI. The whole variable domain, remainder taken from reference TRBV18 and TRBJ2-1, is NAGVMQNPRHLVRRRGQEARLRCSPMKGHSHVYWYRQLPEEGLKFMVYLQKENIIDESGMPKERFSAEFPKEGPSILRIQQVVRGDSAAYFCASSPQLAGEAYNEQFFGPGTRLTVL.

The rearrangement links TRBV2 to TRBJ1-5, with 10 positions matching TRBD1. The length of the CDR3 is 14 residues. Losses at the gene ends were 5 bases for V and 8 bases for J; bases not matched to a gene: 6. Germline V gene sequence: CDR1 SNHLY, CDR2 FYNNEI. Here the CDR3 reads CASSPTGGGEPQHF. CDR3 coding DNA: TGTGCCAGCAGTCCGACAGGGGGCGGGGAGCCCCAGCATTTT.

Only one count was recorded for this clone. The CDR3 nucleotides are TGTGCCAGCTCACCAATATTGGACGGGGATACGCAGTATTTT. Translation gives CASSPILDGDTQYF. The chain links TRBV18 to TRBJ2-3, with D hard to call. Germline V gene lookup returns CDR1 KGHSH and CDR2 LQKENI. The CDR3 has 14 residues. With 2 bases removed from V and 6 bases from J, the gap between germline ends came to 12 bases.

This sequence joins TRBV4-1 and TRBJ2-5; D ambiguous. V lost 0 bases and J lost 2, with 10 bases in between. This CDR3 contains 15 residues. Germline CDR1 MGHRA, CDR2 YSYEKL. For the CDR3, the DNA is TGCGCCAGCAGCCAAGATTTAGGCCTGCAAGAGACCCAGTACTTC. It translates to CASSQDLGLQETQYF.